The rows below give T cell receptor beta chains drawn from one sample of a study of metastatic and nonmetastatic thyroid tumors. TCRdb re-called the PCR reads via MiXCR. The sample records 30,000 to 35,000 clones, roughly 30% being singletons. The sample consisted of blood. The receptors originated from a female donor with papillary thyroid cancer or a benign thyroid nodule (not recorded which). Some clones in this sample may be carry-over from other donors' samples. Both conserved end residues are trimmed from each CDR3.

v_gene: TRBV28
CDR3aa: ASSLPGIANGGYT

v_gene: TRBV6-2/TRBV6-3
CDR3aa: ASSYREETQY

v_gene: TRBV20-1
CDR3aa: SARRGYTEAF

v_gene: TRBV6-2/TRBV6-3
CDR3aa: ASSHGQGGQY

v_gene: TRBV5-5
CDR3aa: ASSLATGTVQETQY

v_gene: TRBV10-3
CDR3aa: AISESGGYGYT

v_gene: TRBV10-3
CDR3aa: AISEGDRGLCDTQY

v_gene: TRBV10-3
CDR3aa: AISESDRASGYT

v_gene: TRBV6-1
CDR3aa: ASSEGVREAF

v_gene: TRBV20-1
CDR3aa: SARGPPAEPSYNEQF

v_gene: TRBV20-1
CDR3aa: STQGASHLNTGELF

v_gene: TRBV9
CDR3aa: ASSVKGSSYEQY

v_gene: TRBV27
CDR3aa: ASSLLPGSGYEQY

v_gene: TRBV11-2
CDR3aa: ASSPGTAYEQY

v_gene: TRBV28
CDR3aa: ASSFSREYEQF

v_gene: TRBV28
CDR3aa: ASSAWRKLF

v_gene: TRBV7-2
CDR3aa: ASSMTGTNNSPLH

v_gene: TRBV20-1
CDR3aa: SANPGLAGGPDEQF

v_gene: TRBV5-1
CDR3aa: ASSEPSRVETQY

v_gene: TRBV6-5
CDR3aa: ASSYGGRRTGELF

v_gene: TRBV5-1
CDR3aa: ASSGSGQGRNSPLH

v_gene: TRBV27
CDR3aa: ASRPGLRYSGANVLT

v_gene: TRBV5-4
CDR3aa: ASSSPGAYEQY

v_gene: TRBV7-9
CDR3aa: ASSSPMGETYEQY

v_gene: TRBV20-1
CDR3aa: SARDTASGRGADTQY

v_gene: TRBV2
CDR3aa: ASRGTSGRYEQY

v_gene: TRBV7-2
CDR3aa: ASSLLVGSGGYT

v_gene: TRBV20-1
CDR3aa: SARDPGQGYNEQF

v_gene: TRBV4-3
CDR3aa: ASSQDMFGRTEAF

v_gene: TRBV7-9
CDR3aa: ASSLVGLAEPRRTQY

v_gene: TRBV28
CDR3aa: ASSHPTSGGVNEQF

v_gene: TRBV2
CDR3aa: ASSHDENSPLH

v_gene: TRBV12-3/TRBV12-4
CDR3aa: ASSPGRDTQY

v_gene: TRBV7-3
CDR3aa: ASSLSGQSNTGELF

v_gene: TRBV4-1
CDR3aa: ASSQSSGRANEQF

v_gene: TRBV6-1
CDR3aa: ASSPLPGHLYEQY

v_gene: TRBV6-2/TRBV6-3
CDR3aa: ATHRGDTYEQY

v_gene: TRBV5-1
CDR3aa: ASSPRGGSYEQY

v_gene: TRBV7-7
CDR3aa: ASSLQGPPTDTQY

v_gene: TRBV3-1
CDR3aa: ASSQTYYEQY

v_gene: TRBV7-8
CDR3aa: ASSLGVPGLAGNEQY

v_gene: TRBV18
CDR3aa: ASSLNGRGYNEQF

v_gene: TRBV6-2/TRBV6-3
CDR3aa: ASSYGGNGQPQH

v_gene: TRBV20-1
CDR3aa: SARSMTGGVDTEAF

v_gene: TRBV30
CDR3aa: AWNMNTEAF

v_gene: TRBV20-1
CDR3aa: SATGSGGGYGYT

v_gene: TRBV19
CDR3aa: ASSEVAAGGEQY

v_gene: TRBV25-1
CDR3aa: ASSDRSGTWGGAGNTEAF

v_gene: TRBV7-2
CDR3aa: ASSLQAGGADTQY

v_gene: TRBV20-1
CDR3aa: SARAGLAGLNEQF

v_gene: TRBV20-1
CDR3aa: SARGGTFSYEQY

v_gene: TRBV30
CDR3aa: AWGRGESPLH

v_gene: TRBV19
CDR3aa: ASSTWSAEAF